Included here is one T cell receptor beta chain sequence, with context. CDR3 length: 15 residues. V shed 2 bases and J shed 0 bases, with 10 bases lying between them. CDR1 and CDR2 from the germline V gene are SGHKS and YYEKEE (reference sequence). This sample stems from a study of blood T cell repertoires in COVID-19. Study at large: Whether acute or convalescent, the COVID-19 samples came from the United States, Italy and Spain. The cDNA or gDNA used as material had been derived from T cells, B-cell-depleted T cells, or PBMCs.

Authors' analysis steps: Amplification from reference gene primers served as the basis for estimated nucleated cell counts. Sequenced by immunoSEQ multiplex PCR; TCRdb stores in-frame clones only, minus some. D and trimming come from the DNA, and the V and J calls and clone size come from that table. Of some 240,000 clones in the sample, approximately 90% were seen once. The sample was peripheral blood. This clonotype was sampled from a man aged 55 to 70 with COVID-19, enrolled during active disease. The V call is TRBV5-5, the J call TRBJ2-3, with a tentative D call TRBD1 (5 bases). This chain's CDR3 is CASSFSRQSTDTQYF. The DNA for the CDR3 is TGTGCCAGCAGCTTTAGCAGACAGAGCACAGATACGCAGTATTTT.